This entry lists 32 T cell receptor beta chains sequenced from one sample in a study of blood T cell repertoires in COVID-19. Repertoires were generated with immunoSEQ multiplex PCR, while TCRdb's copy carries only in-frame clones and drops some. The sample lists fewer than 250,000 clones; roughly 84% were seen once. The sample comprised PBMCs or T cells enriched from blood (not recorded which). These receptors were obtained from a woman under 40 who had recovered from COVID-19.

V and J are TRBV7-9 and TRBJ1-2; D gene uncertain. Trimming stripped 0 bases from V and 4 bases from J, with 15 bases between. The CDR3 length is 16 residues. Germline CDR1 and CDR2: SEHNR and FQNEAQ (reference sequence). As DNA, the CDR3 is TGTGCCAGCAGCTTAGCCCAACCGGGAGGGTCCTATGGCTACACCTTC. As protein: CASSLAQPGGSYGYTF. Full variable domain (remainder filled in from reference TRBV7-9 and TRBJ1-2): DTGVSQNPRHKITKRGQNVTFRCDPISEHNRLYWYRQTLGQGPEFLTYFQNEAQLEKSRLLSDRFSAERPKGSFSTLEIQRTEQGDSAMYLCASSLAQPGGSYGYTFGSGTRLTVV.

CDR3 DNA: TGTGCCACCAGTGATTTTACAGGGTTCGAGCAGTACTTC. Amino acid sequence: CATSDFTGFEQYF. The rearrangement uses TRBV24-1 and TRBJ2-7, with TRBD1 as a possible D gene (6 bases). Per germline, CDR1 KGHDR and CDR2 SFDVKD. The CDR3 contains 13 residues. Trimming left V 1 base short and J 6 bases short, with 9 bases between.

The chain uses TRBV11-2 and TRBJ1-2; weak D call: TRBD1 (6 bases). V lost 0 bases, J lost 3 bases, and 8 bases lay in between. This CDR3 contains 14 residues. Germline V gene sequence: CDR1 SGHAT, CDR2 FQNNGV. CDR3: CASSLDTGYYGYTF. For the CDR3, the DNA is TGTGCCAGCAGCTTAGACACAGGGTACTATGGCTACACCTTC.

This clone was counted between two and nine times. The chain carries TRBV18 and TRBJ1-1, with 8 nucleotides matching TRBD1. The germline gives CDR1 KGHSH, CDR2 LQKENI. The CDR3 loop spans 16 amino acids. The V gene end was trimmed by 2 bases and the J gene end by 5 bases; junction bases not matched to a gene: 10. CDR3 region: CASSPSIQGAGTEAFF. CDR3 coding DNA: TGTGCCAGCTCACCATCGATTCAGGGGGCTGGTACTGAAGCTTTCTTT.

This chain links TRBV13 with TRBJ2-1, with 7 bases lining up with TRBD2. Germline values: CDR1 PRHDT, CDR2 FYEKMQ (reference sequence). V lost 3 bases, J lost 3 bases, and 5 bases stayed unmatched. The CDR3 runs 15 residues. CDR3 sequence (DNA): TGTGCCAGCAGCTTTCCCGGGGGGAACTACAATGAGCAGTTCTTC. Translating gives CASSFPGGNYNEQFF.

This chain connects TRBV20-1 to TRBJ1-2, with a weak D call TRBD1 (6 bases). Trimming shortened V by 3 bases and J by 2 bases, and 13 bases separated the two germline ends. The CDR3 contains 14 residues. Germline CDR1 and CDR2: DFQATT and SNEGSKA (reference sequence). The CDR3 here is CSASQGMGNYGYTF. The CDR3 region has the DNA TGCAGTGCTAGTCAGGGGATGGGAAACTATGGCTACACCTTC.

This clone was seen a few times. The V gene is TRBV5-1, the J gene TRBJ1-1; D might be TRBD1 (5 bases). V shed 6 bases and J shed 1 base, with 16 bases lying between them. The CDR3 has 15 amino acids. Germline CDR1 is SGHRS and CDR2 is YFSETQ. The CDR3 sequence is CASTRSTRGNTEAFF. The DNA for the CDR3 is TGCGCCAGCACGCGTTCGACAAGGGGGAACACTGAAGCTTTCTTT.

The rearrangement joins TRBV7-8 to TRBJ1-3; TRBD1 might be the D (6 bases). This CDR3 region has 16 residues. Germline V gene sequence: CDR1 SGHVS, CDR2 FQNEAQ. The V gene lost 3 bases and the J gene lost 3 bases, with 15 bases spanning the gap. CDR3 loop: CASSFLGSTGGNTIYF. CDR3 in DNA: TGTGCCAGCAGCTTTCTCGGGTCGACAGGTGGAAACACCATATATTTT.

The CDR3, as DNA: TGTGCCAGCAGTCTGAATCTAGCGGGTCGGGGAGAGACCCAGTACTTC. Protein: CASSLNLAGRGETQYF. The V and J genes are TRBV27 and TRBJ2-5; TRBD2 agrees at 8 bases. J lost 4 bases, V lost 5 bases, and 12 bases had no gene match. Looked up from germline, CDR1 is MNHEY and CDR2 is SMNVEV (reference sequence). This CDR3 has 16 amino acids.

This clone was seen a few times. The chain recombines TRBV24-1 with TRBJ2-1, with 7 bases aligning to TRBD1. The CDR3 covers 15 residues. With V trimmed by 3 bases and J by 5 bases, 6 bases remained unmatched. Germline loops: CDR1 KGHDR, CDR2 SFDVKD. The CDR3 region is CATSDGQVPHNEQFF. The CDR3 DNA reads TGTGCCACCAGTGATGGACAGGTTCCCCACAATGAGCAGTTCTTC.

This rearrangement joins TRBV5-1 to TRBJ2-5; 7 bases align to TRBD1. Losses at the gene ends were 5 bases for V and 5 bases for J; bases not matched to a gene: 9. This CDR3 is built from 14 residues. Per the germline V gene, CDR1 is SGHRS and CDR2 is YFSETQ. The CDR3 DNA reads as TGCGCCAGCAGACCGGGACAGCGGTTGGAGACCCAGTACTTC. Translating gives CASRPGQRLETQYF.

V usage is TRBV25-1 and J usage is TRBJ2-2; a weak D match, TRBD1 (5 bases). Germline CDR1 MGHDK, CDR2 SYGVNS. V lost 2 bases, J lost 3 bases, and 13 bases lay in between. The CDR3 has 16 residues. CDR3 in DNA: TGTGCCAGCAGTGAAAGGGGCGGAATCCACACCGGGGAGCTGTTTTTT. This translates into CASSERGGIHTGELFF.

The chain links TRBV2 to TRBJ2-1; unclear D gene. V was pared by 6 bases and J by 0 bases, with 12 bases between. Germline lookup yields CDR1 SNHLY and CDR2 FYNNEI. The CDR3 runs to 15 residues. The DNA of the CDR3 is TGTGCCAGCAGCCTGAAGAGGAGCTCCTACAATGAGCAGTTCTTC. Its translation: CASSLKRSSYNEQFF. The complete variable domain, with remaining parts taken from reference TRBV2 and TRBJ2-1, reads EPEVTQTPSHQVTQMGQEVILRCVPISNHLYFYWYRQILGQKVEFLVSFYNNEISEKSEIFDDQFSVERPDGSNFTLKIRSTKLEDSAMYFCASSLKRSSYNEQFFGPGTRLTVL.

This clone came up once. V is TRBV5-4 and J is TRBJ2-5; TRBD2 is a possible D gene (5 bases). The germline V gene encodes CDR1 SGHNT and CDR2 YYREEE (reference sequence). V gave up 2 bases and J gave up 5 bases, with 13 bases separating them. The CDR3 is 14 residues long. The CDR3: CASSLPGSRETQYF. In DNA, the CDR3 is TGTGCCAGCAGCTTACCGGGAAGCAGGGAGACCCAGTACTTC.

The gene calls are TRBV28 and TRBJ2-1, with unresolved D. Trimming removed 2 bases from V and 8 bases from J, with 4 bases in between. The CDR3 is 11 residues long. Per germline, CDR1 MDHEN and CDR2 SYDVKM. The CDR3: CASSLRDEQFF. DNA of the CDR3: TGTGCCAGCAGTTTACGGGATGAGCAGTTCTTC.

This chain links TRBV30 with TRBJ2-5; D possibly corresponds to TRBD1 (6 bases). The ends were cut back, 1 base at V and 4 bases at J, with 16 bases in the middle. The CDR3 loop spans 15 amino acids. Germline-derived CDR1 and CDR2 are GTSNPN and SVGIG (reference sequence). This chain's CDR3 is CAWSGGLRVRETQYF. Written as DNA, the CDR3 is TGTGCCTGGAGTGGGGGGCTCAGGGTGCGAGAGACCCAGTACTTC.

The chain employs TRBV2 and TRBJ1-1; 8 positions agree with TRBD1. Germline V gene sequence: CDR1 SNHLY, CDR2 FYNNEI. The CDR3 sequence is 16 residues long. J lost 5 bases, V lost 8 bases, and 16 bases had no gene match. The CDR3 loop reads CASRRAGGLEMTEAFF. DNA for the CDR3: TGTGCCAGCCGTAGGGCAGGGGGCTTGGAGATGACTGAAGCTTTCTTT.

The rearrangement joins TRBV3-1 (or the pseudogene TRBV3-2) to TRBJ1-3; D is possibly TRBD1 (5 bases). CDR1 is LGHDT and CDR2 is YNNKEL in the germline V gene (reference sequence). The V and J ends lost 1 base and 4 bases respectively, with 14 bases between them. The CDR3 has 16 residues. The CDR3 spells CASSQGITSGGNTIYF. The CDR3 DNA is TGTGCCAGCAGCCAAGGGATAACATCAGGGGGAAACACCATATATTTT.

The chain uses TRBV28 and TRBJ1-2; 7 positions agree with TRBD1. The junction had 9 bases not matched to a gene; V was cut back by 5 bases and J by 6 bases. The CDR3 sequence is 14 residues long. In germline, CDR1 is MDHEN, CDR2 SYDVKM. CDR3 bases: TGTGCCAGCAGTCCCCCCCGGACAGGCGATGGCTACACCTTC. This translates into CASSPPRTGDGYTF.

This sequence joins TRBV29-1 and TRBJ1-2, with TRBD1 as a possible D gene (6 bases). This CDR3 is built from 14 residues. The germline V gene has CDR1 SQVTM and CDR2 ANQGSEA. The ends were cut back, 4 bases at V and 4 bases at J, with 16 bases in the middle. CDR3 DNA: TGCAGCGTTGGGGATGGGCAGGGGACCTATGGCTACACCTTC. Protein product: CSVGDGQGTYGYTF.

CDR3 loop: CASSLWQGSEQYF. CDR3 in DNA: TGTGCCAGCAGCTTATGGCAGGGAAGCGAGCAGTACTTC. This chain connects TRBV11-2 to TRBJ2-7; D possibly corresponds to TRBD1 (5 bases). Looked up from germline, CDR1 is SGHAT and CDR2 is FQNNGV. V lost 2 bases to trimming and J lost 6 bases, with 11 bases between them. This CDR3 has 13 residues.

The chain uses TRBV6-1 and TRBJ2-5; unclear D gene. The germline gives CDR1 MNHNS, CDR2 SASEGT. The V end was cut by 1 base, the J end by 4 bases, with 4 bases between. CDR3 length equals 12 residues. The CDR3 nucleotides read TGTGCCAGCAGTGAAGTTAGAGAGACCCAGTACTTC. As protein: CASSEVRETQYF.

The CDR3 loop reads CASLPGTPPLLHF. The CDR3 nucleotides read TGTGCCAGCCTTCCCGGGACACCCCCCCTCCTCCACTTT. V gene TRBV6-5 combines with J gene TRBJ1-6; a possible D gene is TRBD1 (6 bases). Germline assignment: CDR1 MNHEY and CDR2 SVGAGI. The CDR3 is 13 residues long. The V and J ends lost 8 bases and 15 bases respectively, with 20 bases between them.

This clone appeared a single time. The chain couples TRBV6-5 to TRBJ2-7; D call uncertain. The V end was cut by 6 bases, the J end by 6 bases, with 12 bases between. Germline V gene sequence: CDR1 MNHEY, CDR2 SVGAGI. The CDR3 sequence is 12 residues long. The CDR3 sequence: CASSPRVSEQYF. In DNA, the CDR3 is TGTGCCAGCAGCCCCCGGGTATCCGAGCAGTACTTC.

The chain uses TRBV28 and TRBJ1-2; 10 bases are shared with TRBD1. Germline values: CDR1 MDHEN, CDR2 SYDVKM. This CDR3 has 17 amino acids. With 4 bases clipped from V and 1 base from J, the junction kept 9 bases outside the gene matches. CDR3 in amino acids: CASSYGTGAQHNYGYTF. CDR3 nucleotides: TGTGCCAGCAGTTACGGGACAGGGGCGCAACATAACTATGGCTACACCTTC.

The chain carries TRBV27 and TRBJ1-2; D gene uncertain. V was trimmed by 3 bases and J by 3 bases, leaving 8 bases between them. Germline CDR1 and CDR2: MNHEY and SMNVEV (reference sequence). This CDR3 comprises 13 residues. The CDR3 nucleotides read TGTGCCAGCAGTTTCAATCATGACTATGGCTACACCTTC. This gives the protein CASSFNHDYGYTF.

The chain uses TRBV7-2 and TRBJ1-4, with 7 bases lining up with TRBD1. V lost 3 bases and J lost 8; bases outside the gene matches: 6. Germline values: CDR1 SGHTA, CDR2 FQGNSA. The CDR3 is 14 residues long. In DNA, the CDR3 is TGTGCCAGCAGCTTCTCAGGGGGTTGGGAAAAACTGTTTTTT. As protein: CASSFSGGWEKLFF.

The rearrangement links TRBV24-1 to TRBJ2-3, with 9 bases lining up with TRBD1. The J segment lost 4 bases and the V segment lost 4 bases, leaving 8 bases of the junction unmatched. Germline CDR1 and CDR2: KGHDR and SFDVKD. The CDR3 is 16 amino acids. DNA for the CDR3: TGTGCCACCAGTGACTCGGGACAGGGTATGCCAGATACGCAGTATTTT. Its translation: CATSDSGQGMPDTQYF.

CDR3 amino acids: CASRGMRDRVGNTEAFF. CDR3 coding DNA: TGTGCCAGCAGGGGGATGCGGGACAGGGTGGGGAACACTGAAGCTTTCTTT. V is TRBV2 and J is TRBJ1-1; 9 bases map to TRBD1. Germline V gives CDR1 SNHLY, CDR2 FYNNEI. The J segment lost 1 base and the V segment lost 6 bases, leaving 12 bases of the junction unmatched. The CDR3 runs to 17 residues.

The V and J genes are TRBV11-2 and TRBJ1-1, with a possible D match to TRBD1 (5 bases). The CDR3 runs 14 residues. V was trimmed by 5 bases and J by 1 base, leaving 11 bases between them. Per the germline V gene, CDR1 is SGHAT and CDR2 is FQNNGV. As DNA, the CDR3 is TGTGCCAGCAGCAGCAGGGTTGCGAACACTGAAGCTTTCTTT. It encodes CASSSRVANTEAFF.

The gene calls are TRBV7-6 and TRBJ1-2; D perhaps matches TRBD1 (5 bases). Germline CDR1 reads SGHVS; CDR2 reads FNYEAQ. The CDR3 sequence is 15 residues long. Trimming cost V 4 bases and J 1 base, with 13 bases left between them. The CDR3 DNA follows: TGTGCCAGCAGCTCACCAGCGGGGGTTAACTATGGCTACACCTTC. It encodes CASSSPAGVNYGYTF. Using reference TRBV7-6 and TRBJ1-2 for the parts outside the CDR3, the full variable domain is GAGVSQSPRYKVTKRGQDVALRCDPISGHVSLYWYRQALGQGPEFLTYFNYEAQQDKSGLPNDRFSAERPEGSISTLTIQRTEQRDSAMYRCASSSPAGVNYGYTFGSGTRLTVV.

The chain links TRBV4-1 to TRBJ2-7; possibly TRBD1 for D (6 bases). The V gene's germline CDR1 is MGHRA and CDR2 YSYEKL. The V end lost 1 base, the J end lost 2 bases, and 12 bases lay between the germline ends. The CDR3 contains 15 residues. The CDR3 loop reads CASSQGDPGAYEQYF. DNA for the CDR3: TGCGCCAGCAGCCAAGGAGATCCAGGGGCCTACGAGCAGTACTTC.